Sequencing of this T cell receptor (beta chain) was carried out in a study of T cells in Graves' hyperthyroidism and ophthalmopathy. TCR beta CDR3 region amplification was performed from RNA transcripts. TCR CDR3 underwent first-round RT-PCR with the HTBI primer set. TCRdb independently ran MiXCR on the multiplex PCR reads; one entry per CDR3 protein. The table lists 250,000 or so distinct CDR3 sequences, around 15% of them singletons. V lost 1 base, J lost 2 bases, and 6 bases lay in between. The CDR3 loop spans 14 amino acids. The V gene's germline CDR1 is MRHNA and CDR2 SNTAGT. This clonotype has only a few counts. Uncontrolled infection, other autoimmune disease, pregnancy or lactation led to exclusion.

The chain combines TRBV6-4 with TRBJ1-3; D may be TRBD1 (5 bases). This sequence originates from a woman between 18 and 29 years old with Graves' ophthalmopathy. What was sequenced was blood. CDR3 sequence (DNA): TGTGCCAGCAGTGACTTGGGGCCTGGAAACACCATATATTTT. Residues: CASSDLGPGNTIYF.